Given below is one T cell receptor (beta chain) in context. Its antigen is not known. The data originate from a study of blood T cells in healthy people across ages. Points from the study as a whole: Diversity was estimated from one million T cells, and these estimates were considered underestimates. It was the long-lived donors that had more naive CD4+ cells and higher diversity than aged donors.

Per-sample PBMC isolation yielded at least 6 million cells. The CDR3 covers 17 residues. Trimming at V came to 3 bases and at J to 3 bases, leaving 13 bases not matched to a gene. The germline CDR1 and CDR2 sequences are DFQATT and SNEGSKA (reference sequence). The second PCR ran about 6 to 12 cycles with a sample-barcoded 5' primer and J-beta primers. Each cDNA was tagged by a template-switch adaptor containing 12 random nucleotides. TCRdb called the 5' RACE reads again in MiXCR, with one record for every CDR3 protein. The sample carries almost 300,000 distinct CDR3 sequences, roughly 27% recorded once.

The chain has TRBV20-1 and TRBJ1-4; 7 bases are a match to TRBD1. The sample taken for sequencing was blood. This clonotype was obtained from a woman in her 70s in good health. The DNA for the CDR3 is TGCAGTGCTAGTGGCGCCACCGGGACAGCGGCTAATGAAAAACTGTTTTTT. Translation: CSASGATGTAANEKLFF.